This passage covers 9 T cell receptor beta chains from one sample sequenced in a study of cytomegalovirus exposure and HLA in healthy donors. PCR was performed using 60 Vbeta and 13 Jbeta primers. Method: immunoSEQ multiplex PCR; TCRdb's copy keeps in-frame clones and lacks some. The sample records fewer than 200,000 clones, about 75% being singletons. Sequencing input: PBMCs. The receptor set was obtained from a woman aged 50 to 65 in good health and CMV-seropositive.

V is TRBV6-1 and J is TRBJ2-7, with a weak D call TRBD2 (5 bases). Trimming removed 1 base at V and 6 bases at J, with 10 bases between. CDR1 is MNHNS and CDR2 is SASEGT in the germline V gene. The CDR3 is 13 amino acids. CDR3 residues: CASSEVRGREQYF. The CDR3 nucleotides read TGTGCCAGCAGTGAAGTCCGGGGTCGCGAGCAGTACTTC.

The chain is built from TRBV2 and TRBJ2-3; 9 nucleotides agree with TRBD2. From germline, CDR1 is SNHLY and CDR2 FYNNEI. CDR3 size: 16 residues. J gave up 2 bases and V 6 bases, and 9 bases lay outside the gene matches. The CDR3 spells CASSLPPGLATDTQYF. The CDR3 region has the DNA TGTGCCAGCAGCCTTCCTCCGGGACTAGCCACAGATACGCAGTATTTT.

V and J are TRBV5-5 and TRBJ1-1; weak D call: TRBD1 (5 bases). This CDR3 comprises 13 residues. V gave up 3 bases and J gave up 7 bases, with 13 bases separating them. Germline loops: CDR1 SGHKS, CDR2 YYEKEE (reference sequence). The CDR3 protein is CASSYDPTVEAFF. Here the CDR3 DNA reads TGTGCCAGCAGCTATGACCCGACAGTTGAAGCTTTCTTT.

The chain links TRBV6-6 to TRBJ1-4; D not certain. CDR3 length: 11 amino acids. Trimming pared 7 bases from V and 6 bases from J, leaving 6 bases between. Germline CDR1 reads MNHNY; CDR2 reads SVGAGI (reference sequence). CDR3: CASNFDEKLFF. CDR3 nucleotides: TGTGCCAGCAACTTCGATGAAAAACTGTTTTTT.

This clone appeared once. CDR3 nucleotide sequence: TGCAGCGTTGAAGATATGGTAGGGACAGGGAGAGTGGGAGGCTACACCTTC. Translating gives CSVEDMVGTGRVGGYTF. The V and J genes are TRBV29-1 and TRBJ1-2; TRBD1 agrees at 9 bases. This CDR3 has 17 residues. The J segment lost 8 bases and the V segment lost 0 bases, leaving 16 bases of the junction unmatched. Germline values: CDR1 SQVTM, CDR2 ANQGSEA.

The V and J genes are TRBV9 and TRBJ2-3; 8 bases are a match to TRBD2. V was pared by 0 bases and J by 3 bases, with 3 bases of the junction left unmatched. The length of the CDR3 is 15 residues. CDR1 and CDR2 from the germline V gene are SGDLS and YYNGEE. The chain's CDR3 is CASSVAGGLTDTQYF. The CDR3 DNA reads TGTGCCAGCAGCGTAGCGGGGGGGCTGACAGATACGCAGTATTTT.

This rearrangement joins TRBV10-3 to TRBJ1-2; possible D gene TRBD1, 6 bases. The germline CDR1 and CDR2 sequences are ENHRY and SYGVKD. The CDR3 is 13 amino acids. V was shortened by 3 bases and J by 4 bases, with 9 bases between the two germline ends. CDR3 nucleotides: TGTGCCATCAGTGATAGACAGGTCTATGGCTACACCTTC. Encoded protein: CAISDRQVYGYTF.

This clone has more than one count but fewer than ten. The V call is TRBV11-3, the J call TRBJ2-1, with D possibly TRBD1 on 5 matching bases. V was pared by 5 bases and J by 7 bases, with 15 bases between. The germline V gene has CDR1 SGHNT and CDR2 YENEEA. The CDR3 runs to 14 residues. CDR3 DNA sequence: TGTGCCAGCAGCAATGGGGCCACGACAAATGAGCAGTTCTTC. This sequence encodes CASSNGATTNEQFF.

The V and J genes are TRBV6-1 and TRBJ1-5; TRBD1 might be the D (5 bases). Looked up from germline, CDR1 is MNHNS and CDR2 is SASEGT. V lost 6 bases and J lost 7, with 16 bases in between. The CDR3 length is 14 residues. DNA of the CDR3: TGTGCCAGCAGGGGCCGGGGGGAGGACCAGCCCCAGCATTTT. Translated, it gives CASRGRGEDQPQHF.